The 22 T cell receptor beta chains below come from one sample, sequenced in a study of T cells in Graves' hyperthyroidism and ophthalmopathy. TCR beta CDR3 sequences were amplified from RNA transcripts. The primer set for the first-round RT-PCR of the TCR CDR3 was HTBI. In TCRdb, the multiplex PCR reads were re-called with MiXCR into one record per CDR3 protein. The sample has about 640,000 distinct CDR3 sequences; more than 14% are singletons. The sample comprised blood. The receptors come from a woman between 50 and 59 years old with Graves' ophthalmopathy.

This clonotype was observed many times. This chain uses TRBV7-2 with TRBJ2-5; 9 bases match TRBD1. J gave up 2 bases and V 5 bases, and 6 bases lay outside the gene matches. Germline V gene data show CDR1 as SGHTA and CDR2 as FQGNSA. This CDR3 is built from 15 residues. CDR3 in DNA: TGTGCCAGCAGCCCCTCGGGACAGGGACAAGAGACCCAGTACTTC. Translation gives CASSPSGQGQETQYF.

This clonotype has ten or more counts. The gene calls are TRBV9 and TRBJ2-7; 11 bases are shared with TRBD2. The CDR3 length is 15 residues. Per the germline V gene, CDR1 is SGDLS and CDR2 is YYNGEE. The V gene end was trimmed by 0 bases and the J gene end by 6 bases; junction bases not matched to a gene: 5. CDR3 coding DNA: TGTGCCAGCAGCGTAGCACTAGCGGGAGTCGGCGAGCAGTACTTC. Its translation: CASSVALAGVGEQYF.

In this sample, this clonotype turned up many times. The rearrangement links TRBV28 to TRBJ2-1; 7 bases map to TRBD1. Germline CDR1 reads MDHEN; CDR2 reads SYDVKM. Losses at the gene ends were 7 bases for V and 2 bases for J; bases not matched to a gene: 11. CDR3 length: 16 amino acids. CDR3 region: CASNQPGQQPYNEQFF. The CDR3 DNA sequence: TGTGCCAGCAACCAACCGGGACAGCAACCCTACAATGAGCAGTTCTTC.

This clonotype has just a few counts. The J gene is TRBJ1-4, the V gene TRBV14; no reliable D call. Germline values: CDR1 SGHDN, CDR2 FVKESK. V was trimmed by 6 bases and J by 7 bases, leaving 18 bases between them. The CDR3 runs to 15 residues. CDR3 in DNA: TGTGCCAGCAGTCGGGGAGGCCTTCCCTTTGAAAAACTGTTTTTT. Residues: CASSRGGLPFEKLFF.

This clonotype has at least ten counts. The CDR3 coding sequence is TGTGCCTGGAGTGGTGCTTCGGACGAGCAGTACTTC. Amino acid sequence: CAWSGASDEQYF. This chain joins TRBV30 and TRBJ2-7; D is unclear. The CDR3 length is 12 residues. CDR1 is GTSNPN, CDR2 SVGIG, per germline (reference sequence). The ends were cut back, 1 base at V and 5 bases at J, with 9 bases in the middle.

The genes are TRBV19 and TRBJ2-3; 7 bases are a match to TRBD1. J gave up 0 bases and V 3 bases, and 9 bases lay outside the gene matches. The germline gives CDR1 LNHDA, CDR2 SQIVND (reference sequence). This CDR3 region has 17 residues. The CDR3 here is CASSIQLGQLSTDTQYF. CDR3 sequence (DNA): TGTGCCAGTAGTATCCAATTGGGACAGCTCAGCACAGATACGCAGTATTTT.

The chain employs TRBV28 and TRBJ1-2, with 11 bases matching TRBD1. Unmatched junction bases numbered 13, after V lost 6 bases and J lost 4 bases. Germline V gives CDR1 MDHEN, CDR2 SYDVKM. This CDR3 is 17 amino acids long. The CDR3 is CASSPGTGGVPVYGYTF. CDR3 nucleotides: TGTGCCAGCAGCCCCGGGACAGGGGGGGTCCCCGTCTATGGCTACACCTTC.

Ten or more counts support this clonotype. The rearrangement joins TRBV18 to TRBJ1-4, with no clear D. The V gene lost 3 bases and the J gene lost 8 bases, with 10 bases spanning the gap. In germline, CDR1 is KGHSH, CDR2 LQKENI. The CDR3 covers 13 residues. Here the CDR3 reads CASSPSAEEKLFF. The CDR3 DNA reads as TGTGCCAGCTCACCGTCGGCGGAAGAAAAACTGTTTTTT. Together with reference TRBV18 and TRBJ1-4, the CDR3 gives the full variable domain: NAGVMQNPRHLVRRRGQEARLRCSPMKGHSHVYWYRQLPEEGLKFMVYLQKENIIDESGMPKERFSAEFPKEGPSILRIQQVVRGDSAAYFCASSPSAEEKLFFGSGTQLSVL.

This clonotype has ten or more counts. This chain uses TRBV28 with TRBJ2-1; D gene uncertain. CDR1 is MDHEN, CDR2 SYDVKM, per germline. This CDR3 comprises 16 residues. Trimming took off 8 bases at V and 0 bases at J, with 17 bases between the two ends. CDR3 nucleotide sequence: TGTGCCAGCCCACCCGCGCAGGTGAGCTCCTACAATGAGCAGTTCTTC. This gives the protein CASPPAQVSSYNEQFF. Full variable domain (rest looked up from reference TRBV28 and TRBJ2-1): DVKVTQSSRYLVKRTGEKVFLECVQDMDHENMFWYRQDPGLGLRLIYFSYDVKMKEKGDIPEGYSVSREKKERFSLILESASTNQTSMYLCASPPAQVSSYNEQFFGPGTRLTVL.

This clonotype was seen ten or more times. The rearrangement uses TRBV28 and TRBJ2-5; 7 bases match TRBD2. The CDR3 runs to 18 residues. In germline, CDR1 is MDHEN, CDR2 SYDVKM. V shed 6 bases and J 2 bases; nucleotides not matched to a gene: 18. As DNA, the CDR3 is TGTGCCAGCAGACGGCTCTCAGGGTACGGAGCGGGGCAAGAGACCCAGTACTTC. Its protein is CASRRLSGYGAGQETQYF.

This clonotype was seen many times. V gene TRBV2 combines with J gene TRBJ1-2, with TRBD1 matching over 7 bases. This CDR3 comprises 13 residues. The germline CDR1 and CDR2 sequences are SNHLY and FYNNEI. The junction had 4 bases not matched to a gene; V was cut back by 3 bases and J by 6 bases. As DNA, the CDR3 is TGTGCCAGCAGTGACAGGGGGTTCCATGGCTACACCTTC. Protein product: CASSDRGFHGYTF.

The chain uses TRBV5-5 and TRBJ2-5, with TRBD2 as a possible D gene (5 bases). The better agreement between TRBJ2-1 and the DNA end casts doubt on the J call. This CDR3 has 13 amino acids. Germline V gene lookup returns CDR1 SGHKS and CDR2 YYEKEE (reference sequence). In DNA form, the CDR3 reads TGTGCCAGCAGCTTACTGCTTACTAGTGCCCAGTTCTTC. Protein: CASSLLLTSAQFF.

This chain joins TRBV14 and TRBJ2-1; 9 bases line up with TRBD2. The CDR3 runs 14 residues. CDR1 is SGHDN, CDR2 FVKESK, per germline. V lost 4 bases and J lost 9; bases outside the gene matches: 7. The CDR3 loop reads CASSLSASGVEQFF. DNA of the CDR3: TGTGCCAGCAGCCTCAGTGCTAGCGGGGTTGAGCAGTTCTTC.

This clonotype was seen ten or more times. The chain employs TRBV7-8 and TRBJ2-1; unclear D gene. Germline values: CDR1 SGHVS, CDR2 FQNEAQ. V was pared by 4 bases and J by 9 bases, with 16 bases between. This CDR3 is built from 14 residues. This CDR3 is CASSSRADPSEQFF. In nucleotides, the CDR3 is TGTGCCAGCAGCTCAAGGGCCGACCCTAGTGAGCAGTTCTTC.

In this sample, this clonotype turned up many times. The chain uses TRBV20-1 and TRBJ2-7; 10 bases align to TRBD2. After removal of 3 bases from V and 6 bases from J, the junction contained 8 bases not matched to a gene. The CDR3 sequence is 14 residues long. In germline, CDR1 is DFQATT, CDR2 SNEGSKA (reference sequence). The CDR3 nucleotides read TGCAGTGCTAGCGCCCTAGCGGGAGAATCCGAGCAGTACTTC. Protein: CSASALAGESEQYF.

The chain joins TRBV9 to TRBJ2-1; D possibly corresponds to TRBD2 (5 bases). Trimming took off 3 bases at V and 5 bases at J, with 15 bases between the two ends. The germline gives CDR1 SGDLS, CDR2 YYNGEE. CDR3 size: 15 residues. CDR3 in DNA: TGTGCCAGCAGCGGGGGTATCGGGGATGACAATGAGCAGTTCTTC. Amino acids: CASSGGIGDDNEQFF. The whole variable domain, remainder taken from reference TRBV9 and TRBJ2-1, is DSGVTQTPKHLITATGQRVTLRCSPRSGDLSVYWYQQSLDQGLQFLIQYYNGEERAKGNILERFSAQQFPDLHSELNLSSLELGDSALYFCASSGGIGDDNEQFFGPGTRLTVL.

This clonotype was counted a few times. The chain carries TRBV20-1 and TRBJ2-3; unclear D gene. The CDR3 has 14 residues. Per germline, CDR1 DFQATT and CDR2 SNEGSKA (reference sequence). V was shortened by 0 bases and J by 6 bases, with 13 bases between the two germline ends. CDR3 coding DNA: TGCAGTGCTAGAGATCCCCTTGAACGGGATACGCAGTATTTT. The encoded protein is CSARDPLERDTQYF.

This clonotype was counted ten times or more. The rearrangement joins TRBV20-1 to TRBJ2-3; D possibly corresponds to TRBD1 (5 bases). Per germline, CDR1 DFQATT and CDR2 SNEGSKA (reference sequence). V was trimmed by 3 bases and J by 0 bases, leaving 7 bases between them. The CDR3 has 13 amino acids. CDR3 DNA sequence: TGCAGTGCTAGCCGACAGAGCACAGATACGCAGTATTTT. This codes for CSASRQSTDTQYF.

This clonotype occurred many times. The CDR3 here is CSAIDRVFLRGYTF. DNA of the CDR3: TGCAGTGCAATCGACAGGGTCTTTTTACGTGGCTACACCTTC. The chain links TRBV20-1 to TRBJ1-2; TRBD1 matches 7 bases. The CDR3 loop spans 14 amino acids. The ends lost 6 bases at V and 7 bases at J; junction bases unmatched: 14. Germline assignment: CDR1 DFQATT and CDR2 SNEGSKA (reference sequence).

This chain links TRBV7-6 with TRBJ2-5; D not certain. Germline values: CDR1 SGHVS, CDR2 FNYEAQ. V dropped 6 bases and J dropped 1 base, with 12 bases sitting between them. CDR3 length equals 14 residues. Here the CDR3 reads CASRERTFQETQYF. In DNA form, the CDR3 reads TGTGCCAGCAGGGAAAGGACCTTCCAAGAGACCCAGTACTTC.

The chain employs TRBV29-1 and TRBJ2-2; D remains ambiguous. This CDR3 has 11 residues. In germline, CDR1 is SQVTM, CDR2 ANQGSEA. Trimming pared 5 bases from V and 2 bases from J, leaving 3 bases between. CDR3 nucleotide sequence: TGCAGCGTTCAAAACACCGGGGAGCTGTTTTTT. It is translated as CSVQNTGELFF.

This clonotype has ten or more counts. J is TRBJ2-7 and V is TRBV29-1, with D perhaps TRBD1 (6 bases). V lost 5 bases to trimming and J lost 4 bases, with 15 bases between them. The CDR3 runs 13 residues. From germline, CDR1 is SQVTM and CDR2 ANQGSEA. The CDR3 protein is CSVTPGRGYEQYF. The CDR3 DNA reads TGCAGCGTTACACCCGGTAGGGGGTACGAGCAGTACTTC.